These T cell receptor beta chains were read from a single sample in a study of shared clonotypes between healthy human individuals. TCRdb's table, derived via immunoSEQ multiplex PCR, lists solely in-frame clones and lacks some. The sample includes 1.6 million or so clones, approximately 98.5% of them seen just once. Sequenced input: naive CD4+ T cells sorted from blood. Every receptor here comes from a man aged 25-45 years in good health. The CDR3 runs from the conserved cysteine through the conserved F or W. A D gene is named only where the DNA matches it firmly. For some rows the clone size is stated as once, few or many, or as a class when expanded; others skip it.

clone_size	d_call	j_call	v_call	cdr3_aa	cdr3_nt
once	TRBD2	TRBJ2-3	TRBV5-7	CASSPLAGGPPSADTQYF	TGTGCCAGCAGCCCATTAGCGGGAGGGCCGCCGTCCGCAGATACGCAGTATTTT
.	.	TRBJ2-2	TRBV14	CASSQDWGLNTGELFF	TGTGCCAGCAGCCAAGACTGGGGGCTGAACACCGGGGAGCTGTTTTTT
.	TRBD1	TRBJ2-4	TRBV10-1	CASSPGQAIQYF	TGCGCCAGCAGTCCGGGACAGGCTATTCAGTACTTC
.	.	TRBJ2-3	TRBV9	CASSPRWSTDTQYF	TGTGCCAGCAGCCCTCGGTGGAGCACAGATACGCAGTATTTT
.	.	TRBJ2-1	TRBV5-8	CASSLGLLNNEQFF	TGTGCCAGCAGCTTGGGACTCTTGAACAATGAGCAGTTCTTC
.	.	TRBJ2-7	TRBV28	CASSDYGGLPYEQYF	TGTGCCAGCAGTGATTACGGGGGACTTCCCTACGAGCAGTACTTC
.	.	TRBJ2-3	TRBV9	CAGGSLAWTDTQYF	TGTGCCGGCGGTTCGCTAGCTTGGACAGATACGCAGTATTTT
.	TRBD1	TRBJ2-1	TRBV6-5	CASSYRDRGLYNEQFF	TGTGCCAGCAGTTACCGGGACAGGGGGCTTTACAATGAGCAGTTCTTC
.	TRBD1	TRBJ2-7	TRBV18	CASSPPRDRGKYEQYF	TGTGCCAGCTCACCACCGCGGGACAGGGGGAAGTACGAGCAGTACTTC
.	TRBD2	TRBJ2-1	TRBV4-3	CASSQGGRAFHEQFF	TGCGCCAGCAGCCAAGGTGGGAGGGCCTTCCATGAGCAGTTCTTC
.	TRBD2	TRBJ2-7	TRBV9	CASSAGTSYSSYEQYF	TGTGCCAGCAGCGCCGGGACTAGCTACAGCTCCTACGAGCAGTACTTC
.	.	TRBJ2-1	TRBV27	CASSRTPSGLSYNEQFF	TGTGCCAGCAGTCGTACCCCCAGCGGGCTCTCCTACAATGAGCAGTTCTTC
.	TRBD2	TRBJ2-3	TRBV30	CALGLVTDTQYF	TGTGCGCTAGGACTAGTAACAGATACGCAGTATTTT
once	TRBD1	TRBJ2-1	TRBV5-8	CASGRDRVFNEQFF	TGTGCCAGCGGCCGGGACAGGGTTTTCAATGAGCAGTTCTTC
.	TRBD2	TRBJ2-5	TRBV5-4	CASSSGGRETQYF	TGTGCCAGCAGCTCGGGAGGCCGGGAGACCCAGTACTTC
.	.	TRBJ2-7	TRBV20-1	CSATGLDEQYF	TGCAGTGCAACAGGGTTAGACGAGCAGTACTTC
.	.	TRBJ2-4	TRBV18	CASSPRGAKNIQYF	TGTGCCAGCTCACCACGTGGAGCCAAAAACATTCAGTACTTC
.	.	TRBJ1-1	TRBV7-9	CASSQTDMNTEAFF	TGTGCCAGCAGCCAGACAGATATGAACACTGAAGCTTTCTTT
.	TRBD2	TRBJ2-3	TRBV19	CASSSILAGVDTQYF	TGTGCCAGTAGTTCCATACTAGCGGGAGTAGATACGCAGTATTTT
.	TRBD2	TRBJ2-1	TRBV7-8	CASSLANLRTSGRASYNEQFF	TGTGCCAGCAGCTTGGCAAATCTAAGGACTAGCGGGAGGGCCTCCTACAATGAGCAGTTCTTC
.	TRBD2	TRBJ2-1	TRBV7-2	CASSWEGFYNEQFF	TGTGCCAGCAGCTGGGAGGGATTCTACAATGAGCAGTTCTTC
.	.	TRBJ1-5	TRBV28	CASSLRGGLNQPQHF	TGTGCCAGCAGTTTGCGGGGGGGGCTGAATCAGCCCCAGCATTTT
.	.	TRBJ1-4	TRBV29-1	CSVSGGADEKLFF	TGCAGCGTTTCCGGGGGCGCGGATGAAAAACTGTTTTTT
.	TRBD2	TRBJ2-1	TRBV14	CASSQIAGDQFF	TGTGCCAGCAGCCAAATTGCGGGGGACCAGTTCTTC
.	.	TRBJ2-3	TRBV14	CASSPTRLSTDTQYF	TGTGCCAGCAGCCCCACTAGGCTCAGCACAGATACGCAGTATTTT
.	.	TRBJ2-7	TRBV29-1	CSVALTGTATYEQYF	TGCAGCGTTGCCCTGACCGGGACTGCGACCTACGAGCAGTACTTC
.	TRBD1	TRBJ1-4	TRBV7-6	CASSTWTGVGEKLFF	TGTGCCAGCAGCACCTGGACAGGGGTGGGTGAAAAACTGTTTTTT
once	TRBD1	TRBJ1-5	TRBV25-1	CASSGQGPQHF	TGTGCCAGCAGTGGACAGGGGCCCCAGCATTTT
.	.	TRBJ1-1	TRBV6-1	CASRWNTEAFF	TGTGCCAGCCGGTGGAACACTGAAGCTTTCTTT
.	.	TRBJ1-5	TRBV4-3	CASSQDWGATQPQHF	TGCGCCAGCAGCCAAGATTGGGGGGCGACTCAGCCCCAGCATTTT
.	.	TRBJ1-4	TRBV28	CASSPLVRVGEKLFF	TGTGCCAGCAGTCCTCTCGTCAGGGTTGGAGAAAAACTGTTTTTT
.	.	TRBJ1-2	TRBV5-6	CASSLGDFSGGYTF	TGTGCCAGCAGCCTAGGGGACTTTTCGGGTGGCTACACCTTC
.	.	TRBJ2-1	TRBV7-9	CASSLGHLDSNEQFF	TGTGCCAGCAGCTTAGGCCACCTAGACTCCAATGAGCAGTTCTTC
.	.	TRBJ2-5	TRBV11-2	CASSLSSGSETQYF	TGTGCCAGCAGCTTATCAAGCGGAAGCGAGACCCAGTACTTC
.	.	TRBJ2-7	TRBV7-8	CASSLGLGTGTSYEQYF	TGTGCCAGCAGCTTAGGTCTGGGGACCGGGACCTCCTACGAGCAGTACTTC
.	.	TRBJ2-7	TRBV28	CASSLFLREQYF	TGTGCCAGCAGTTTATTCTTGCGGGAGCAGTACTTC
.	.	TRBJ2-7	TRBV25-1	CASSAAYEQYF	TGTGCCAGCAGTGCCGCCTACGAGCAGTACTTC
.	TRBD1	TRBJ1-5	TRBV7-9	CASSASGTGFGQPQHF	TGTGCCAGCAGCGCCTCCGGGACAGGGTTCGGCCAGCCCCAGCATTTT
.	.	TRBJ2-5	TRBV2	CASSAGEEVETQYF	TGTGCCAGCAGTGCCGGGGAGGAGGTAGAGACCCAGTACTTC
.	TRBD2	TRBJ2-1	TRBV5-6	CASSATTSGSGNEQFF	TGTGCCAGCAGCGCCACGACTAGCGGGAGTGGTAATGAGCAGTTCTTC
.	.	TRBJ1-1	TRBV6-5	CASRYRDAREAFF	TGTGCCAGCAGGTACAGGGACGCCCGAGAAGCTTTCTTT
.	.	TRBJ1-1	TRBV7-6	CASSYLAQGLMNTEAFF	TGTGCCAGCAGCTACCTAGCACAGGGCCTCATGAACACTGAAGCTTTCTTT
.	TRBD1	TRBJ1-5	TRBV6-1	CASSATQGALGQPQHF	TGTGCCAGCAGTGCTACCCAGGGGGCTTTAGGTCAGCCCCAGCATTTT
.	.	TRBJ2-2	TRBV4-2	CASSQYLKTGELFF	TGTGCCAGCAGCCAATACCTCAAGACCGGGGAGCTGTTTTTT
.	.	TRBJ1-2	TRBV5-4	CASSLAQRRKIQNYGYTF	TGTGCCAGCAGCTTGGCCCAAAGGAGGAAAATCCAAAACTATGGCTACACCTTC
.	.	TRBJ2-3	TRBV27	CASSYYVSSTDTQYF	TGTGCCAGCAGTTACTACGTCTCGAGCACAGATACGCAGTATTTT
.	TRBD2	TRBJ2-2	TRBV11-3	CASSLGPSGGNTGELFF	TGTGCCAGCAGCTTAGGCCCTAGCGGGGGTAACACCGGGGAGCTGTTTTTT
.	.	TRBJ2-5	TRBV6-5	CASSYSLAKSQETQYF	TGTGCCAGCAGTTACTCGTTAGCAAAATCTCAAGAGACCCAGTACTTC
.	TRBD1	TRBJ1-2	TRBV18	CASSPRSPGGSNYGYTF	TGTGCCAGCTCACCCCGGAGTCCAGGGGGAAGCAACTATGGCTACACCTTC
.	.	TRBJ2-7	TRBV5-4	CASKITGTGLPYEQYF	TGTGCCAGCAAGATTACGGGTACAGGGCTCCCCTACGAGCAGTACTTC
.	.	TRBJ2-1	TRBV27	CASSTIQPLAGHEQFF	TGTGCCAGCAGTACAATACAGCCCTTAGCAGGGCATGAGCAGTTCTTC
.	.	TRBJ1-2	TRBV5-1	CASSTAAPGNYGYTF	TGCGCCAGCAGCACAGCAGCTCCCGGCAACTATGGCTACACCTTC
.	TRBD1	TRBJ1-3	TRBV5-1	CASRATGSGNTIYF	TGCGCCAGCAGGGCGACAGGGTCTGGAAACACCATATATTTT
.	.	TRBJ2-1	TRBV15	CATSRELNPYNEQFF	TGTGCCACCAGCAGAGAGTTAAACCCTTACAATGAGCAGTTCTTC